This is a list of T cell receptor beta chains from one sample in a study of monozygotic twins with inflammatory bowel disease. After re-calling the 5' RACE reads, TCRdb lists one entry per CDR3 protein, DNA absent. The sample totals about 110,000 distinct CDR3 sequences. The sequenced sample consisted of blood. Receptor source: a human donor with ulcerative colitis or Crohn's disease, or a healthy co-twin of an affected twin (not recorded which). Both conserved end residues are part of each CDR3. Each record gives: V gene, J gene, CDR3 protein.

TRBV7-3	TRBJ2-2	CASSPQGLNTGELFF
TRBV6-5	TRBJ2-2	CASSYSPSGSNSGELFF
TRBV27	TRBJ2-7	CASKSLGLADYEQYF
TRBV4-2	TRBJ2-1	CASSQLAGGSYNEQFF
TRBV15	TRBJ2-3	CATSTGLAGDTDTQYF
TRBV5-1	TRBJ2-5	CASSLGREKETQYF
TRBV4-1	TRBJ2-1	CASSQIGTDEQFF
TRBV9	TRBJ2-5	CASSTLGTSGETQYF
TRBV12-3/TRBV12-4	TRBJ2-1	CASSPLAGVGYNEQFF
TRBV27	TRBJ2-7	CASSSQGSSYEQYF
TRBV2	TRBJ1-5	CASSGAGGGGNQPQHF
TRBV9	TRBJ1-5	CASSANPGSNQPQHF
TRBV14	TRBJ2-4	CASSRRPGKNIQYF
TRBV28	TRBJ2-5	CASSFMSREETQYF
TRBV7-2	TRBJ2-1	CASSSRGGTSYNEQFF
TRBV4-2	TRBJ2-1	CASSAHSRDSNNEQFF
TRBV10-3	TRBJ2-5	CAISSPPGALERTQYF
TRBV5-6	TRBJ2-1	CASSLGGPIGYNEQFF
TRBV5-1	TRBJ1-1	CASSRDTEAFF
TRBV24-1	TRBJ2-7	CATSDPGKGSYEQYF
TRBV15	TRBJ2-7	CATSRALTAIYEQYF
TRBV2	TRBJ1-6	CASNRVGGNSPLHF
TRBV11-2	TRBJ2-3	CASSTRTDTQYF
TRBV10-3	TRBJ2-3	CAISEFLAGAGTDTQYF
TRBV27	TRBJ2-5	CASSLQSTSGSETQYF
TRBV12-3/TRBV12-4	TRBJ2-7	CASSPSTREQYF
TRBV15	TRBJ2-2	CATSSVDRGTGELFF
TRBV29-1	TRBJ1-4	CSARTGTFGEKLFF
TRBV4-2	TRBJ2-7	CASSQRLAGAVQYF
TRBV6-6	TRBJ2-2	CASQTEAGGELFF
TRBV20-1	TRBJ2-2	CSARTSGTPNTGELFF
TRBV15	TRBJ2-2	CATSRDLEGEAGTGELFF
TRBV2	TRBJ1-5	CASSEEADSNQPQHF
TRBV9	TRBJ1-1	CASSAYPGPEAFF
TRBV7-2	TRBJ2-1	CASSLAGVYNEQFF
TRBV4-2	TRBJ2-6	CASSQDQWQGITGANVLTF
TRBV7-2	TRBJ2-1	CASSQPMSSYNEQFF
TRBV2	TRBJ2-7	CASSEAPFYEQYF
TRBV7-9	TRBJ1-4	CASSWAGTELFF
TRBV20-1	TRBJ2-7	CSGGGENNYEQYF
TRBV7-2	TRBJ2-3	CASSFPQGTDTQYF
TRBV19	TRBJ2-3	CASSPRQVRTDTQYF
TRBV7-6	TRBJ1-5	CASSPGAGGMHQPQHF
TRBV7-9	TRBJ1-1	CASNPGGGWTEAFF
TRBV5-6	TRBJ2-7	CASSLRGLPWEQYF
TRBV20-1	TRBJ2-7	CSVRNPGAYEQYF
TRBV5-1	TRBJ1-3	CASRRTGRSGNTIYF
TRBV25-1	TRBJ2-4	CASSGPGVGAKNIQYF
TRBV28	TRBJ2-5	CASSYIGAWREETQYF
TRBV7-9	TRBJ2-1	CASSLLGRPRNEQFF
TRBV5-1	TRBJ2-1	CASTPTGTSGSNEQFF
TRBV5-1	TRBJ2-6	CASSPGHSGANVLTF
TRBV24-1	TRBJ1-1	CATSDSGQGFTEAFF
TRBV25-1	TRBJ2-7	CASREGPAAEQYF
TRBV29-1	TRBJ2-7	CSAKRGLSDEQYF
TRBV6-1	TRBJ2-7	CASSEWTSEQYF
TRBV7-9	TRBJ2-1	CASSGGGQNYNEQFF